This T cell receptor (beta chain) derives from a study of identical twins. Study-level results: Out-of-frame TCR alpha sharing observed in monozygotic twins exceeded model estimates. Twins shared out-of-frame alpha sequences with excess low generation probability.

The CDR3 is 12 amino acids. The germline V and J ends were trimmed by 7 bases and 7 bases, with 14 bases remaining between them. CDR1 is MDHEN and CDR2 is SYDVKM in the germline V gene. This clonotype was observed a handful of times. The antigen remains undetermined. Each CDR3 protein is one row after TCRdb ran MiXCR on the 5' RACE reads. The sample lists just over 450,000 distinct CDR3 sequences, approximately 15% occurring once. All of the donors were Caucasians in good health. The same data also contributed to another study, on yellow fever vaccine responses in identical twins.

The chain has TRBV28 and TRBJ2-7; D ambiguous. This TCR derives from a woman aged 18-29 years in good health. The sample comprised CD4+ T cells sorted from blood. CDR3 DNA sequence: TGTGCCAGCAAACCCGCGGTTAGTGAGCAGTACTTC. This codes for CASKPAVSEQYF. The whole variable domain, remainder taken from reference TRBV28 and TRBJ2-7, is DVKVTQSSRYLVKRTGEKVFLECVQDMDHENMFWYRQDPGLGLRLIYFSYDVKMKEKGDIPEGYSVSREKKERFSLILESASTNQTSMYLCASKPAVSEQYFGPGTRLTVT.